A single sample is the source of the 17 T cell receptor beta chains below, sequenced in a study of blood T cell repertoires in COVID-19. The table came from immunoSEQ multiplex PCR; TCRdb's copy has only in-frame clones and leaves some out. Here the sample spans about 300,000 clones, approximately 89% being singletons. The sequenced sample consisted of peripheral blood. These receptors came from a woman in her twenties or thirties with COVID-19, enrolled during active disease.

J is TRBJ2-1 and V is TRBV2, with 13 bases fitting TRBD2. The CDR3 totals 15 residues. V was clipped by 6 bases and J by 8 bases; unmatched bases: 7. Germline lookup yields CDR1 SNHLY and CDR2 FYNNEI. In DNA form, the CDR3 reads TGTGCCAGCAGGATGACTAGCGGGGGGCCGGATGAGCAGTTCTTC. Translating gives CASRMTSGGPDEQFF.

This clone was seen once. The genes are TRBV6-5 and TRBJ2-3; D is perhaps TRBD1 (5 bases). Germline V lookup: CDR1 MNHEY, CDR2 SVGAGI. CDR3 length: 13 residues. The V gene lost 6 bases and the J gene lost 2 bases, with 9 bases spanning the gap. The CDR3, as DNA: TGTGCCAGCAGCGGCAGGGCCACAGATACGCAGTATTTT. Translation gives CASSGRATDTQYF.

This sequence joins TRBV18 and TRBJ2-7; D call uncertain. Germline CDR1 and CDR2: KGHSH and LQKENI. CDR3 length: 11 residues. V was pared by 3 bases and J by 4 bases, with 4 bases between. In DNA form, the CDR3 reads TGTGCCAGCTCACCCGGGTACGAGCAGTACTTC. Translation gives CASSPGYEQYF.

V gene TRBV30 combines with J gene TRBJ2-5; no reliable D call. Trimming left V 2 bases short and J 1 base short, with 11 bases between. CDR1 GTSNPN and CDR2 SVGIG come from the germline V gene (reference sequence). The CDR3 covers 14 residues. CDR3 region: CAWSLDASQETQYF. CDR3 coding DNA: TGTGCCTGGAGTTTAGACGCTAGCCAAGAGACCCAGTACTTC.

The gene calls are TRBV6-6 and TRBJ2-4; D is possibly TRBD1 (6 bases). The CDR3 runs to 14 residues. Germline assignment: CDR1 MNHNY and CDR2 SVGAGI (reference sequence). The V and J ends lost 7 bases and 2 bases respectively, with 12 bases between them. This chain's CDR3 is CASKEWGPKNIQYF. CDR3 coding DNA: TGTGCCAGCAAGGAGTGGGGGCCCAAAAACATTCAGTACTTC.

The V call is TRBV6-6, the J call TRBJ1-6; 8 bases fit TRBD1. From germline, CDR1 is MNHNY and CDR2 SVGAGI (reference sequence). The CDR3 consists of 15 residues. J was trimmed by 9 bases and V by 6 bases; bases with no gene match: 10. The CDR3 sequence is CASSLTDRAASPLHF. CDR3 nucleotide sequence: TGTGCCAGCAGCCTCACGGACAGGGCGGCTTCACCCCTCCACTTT.

Written as DNA, the CDR3 is TGTGCCAGCAGCTTAGATTCGGGGGAGCTGTTTTTT. It is translated as CASSLDSGELFF. The chain combines TRBV7-9 with TRBJ2-2; D remains unclear. The CDR3 has 12 amino acids. The germline CDR1 and CDR2 sequences are SEHNR and FQNEAQ (reference sequence). V was pared by 1 base and J by 8 bases, with 5 bases between. The variable domain in full, completed from reference TRBV7-9 and TRBJ2-2, reads DTGVSQNPRHKITKRGQNVTFRCDPISEHNRLYWYRQTLGQGPEFLTYFQNEAQLEKSRLLSDRFSAERPKGSFSTLEIQRTEQGDSAMYLCASSLDSGELFFGEGSRLTVL.

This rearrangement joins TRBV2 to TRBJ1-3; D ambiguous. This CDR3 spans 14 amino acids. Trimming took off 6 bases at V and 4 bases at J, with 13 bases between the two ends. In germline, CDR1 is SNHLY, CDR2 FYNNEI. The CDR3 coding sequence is TGTGCCAGCAGGTCCGGGCGGAGGGGAAACACCATATATTTT. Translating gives CASRSGRRGNTIYF.

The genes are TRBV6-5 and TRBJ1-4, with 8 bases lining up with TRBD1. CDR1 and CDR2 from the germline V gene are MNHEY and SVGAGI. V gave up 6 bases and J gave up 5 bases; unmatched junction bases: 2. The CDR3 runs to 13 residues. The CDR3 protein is CASSRTGNEKLFF. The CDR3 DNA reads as TGTGCCAGCAGCCGGACAGGGAATGAAAAACTGTTTTTT.

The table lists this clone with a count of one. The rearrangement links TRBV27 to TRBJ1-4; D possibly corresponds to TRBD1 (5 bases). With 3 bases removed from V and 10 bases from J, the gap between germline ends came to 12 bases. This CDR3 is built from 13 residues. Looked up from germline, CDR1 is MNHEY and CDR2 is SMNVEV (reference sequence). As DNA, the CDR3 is TGTGCCAGCAGTTTGAACAGGCAGGGAAAACTGTTTTTT. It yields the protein CASSLNRQGKLFF. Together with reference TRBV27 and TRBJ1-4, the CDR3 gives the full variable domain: EAQVTQNPRYLITVTGKKLTVTCSQNMNHEYMSWYRQDPGLGLRQIYYSMNVEVTDKGDVPEGYKVSRKEKRNFPLILESPSPNQTSLYFCASSLNRQGKLFFGSGTQLSVL.

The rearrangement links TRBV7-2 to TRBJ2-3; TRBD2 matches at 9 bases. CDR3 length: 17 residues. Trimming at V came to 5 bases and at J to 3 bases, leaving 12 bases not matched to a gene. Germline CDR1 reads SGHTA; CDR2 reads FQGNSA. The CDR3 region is CASSPAGGRIRTDTQYF. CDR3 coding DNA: TGTGCCAGCAGCCCAGCGGGGGGCAGAATCAGGACAGATACGCAGTATTTT.

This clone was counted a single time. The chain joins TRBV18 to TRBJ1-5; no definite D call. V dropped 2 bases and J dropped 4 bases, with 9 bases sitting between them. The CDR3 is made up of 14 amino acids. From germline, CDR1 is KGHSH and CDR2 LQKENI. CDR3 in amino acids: CASSPDNRNQPQHF. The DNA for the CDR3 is TGTGCCAGCTCACCAGATAACAGAAATCAGCCCCAGCATTTT. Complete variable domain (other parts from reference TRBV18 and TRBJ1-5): NAGVMQNPRHLVRRRGQEARLRCSPMKGHSHVYWYRQLPEEGLKFMVYLQKENIIDESGMPKERFSAEFPKEGPSILRIQQVVRGDSAAYFCASSPDNRNQPQHFGDGTRLSIL.

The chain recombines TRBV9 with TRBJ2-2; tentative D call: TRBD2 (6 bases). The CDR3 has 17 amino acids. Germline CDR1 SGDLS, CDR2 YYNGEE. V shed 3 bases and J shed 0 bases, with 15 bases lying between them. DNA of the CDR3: TGTGCCAGCAGCGACGGCGGGGCCGAATCGAACACCGGGGAGCTGTTTTTT. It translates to CASSDGGAESNTGELFF.

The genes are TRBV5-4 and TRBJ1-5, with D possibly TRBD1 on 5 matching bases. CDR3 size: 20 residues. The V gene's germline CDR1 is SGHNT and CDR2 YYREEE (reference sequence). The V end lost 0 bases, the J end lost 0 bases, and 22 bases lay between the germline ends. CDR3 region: CASSLANRRSPAYSNQPQHF. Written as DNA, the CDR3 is TGTGCCAGCAGCTTGGCTAACAGGCGATCCCCCGCATATAGCAATCAGCCCCAGCATTTT.

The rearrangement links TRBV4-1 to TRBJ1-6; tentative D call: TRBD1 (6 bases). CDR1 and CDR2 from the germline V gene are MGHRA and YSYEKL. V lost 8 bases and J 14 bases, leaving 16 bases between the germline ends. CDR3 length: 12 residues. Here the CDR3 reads CASGPGEGSLHF. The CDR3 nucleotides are TGCGCCAGCGGTCCAGGGGAGGGATCCCTCCACTTT.

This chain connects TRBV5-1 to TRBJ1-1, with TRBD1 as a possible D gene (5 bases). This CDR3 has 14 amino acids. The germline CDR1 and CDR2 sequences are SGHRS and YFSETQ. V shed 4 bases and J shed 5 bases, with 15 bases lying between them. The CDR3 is CASSLDTSGTEAFF. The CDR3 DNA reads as TGCGCCAGCAGCCTGGACACCTCGGGGACTGAAGCTTTCTTT. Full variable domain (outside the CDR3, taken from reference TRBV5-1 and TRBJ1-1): KAGVTQTPRYLIKTRGQQVTLSCSPISGHRSVSWYQQTPGQGLQFLFEYFSETQRNKGNFPGRFSGRQFSNSRSEMNVSTLELGDSALYLCASSLDTSGTEAFFGQGTRLTVV.

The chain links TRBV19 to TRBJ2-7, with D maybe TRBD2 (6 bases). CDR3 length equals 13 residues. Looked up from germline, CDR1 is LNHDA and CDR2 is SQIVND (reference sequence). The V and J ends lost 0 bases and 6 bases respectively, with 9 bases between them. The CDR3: CASSIDRTTEQYF. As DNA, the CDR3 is TGTGCCAGTAGTATAGATCGGACTACCGAGCAGTACTTC.